The 12 T cell receptor beta chains presented below share a single source sample, sequenced in a study of early T cells in non-severe SARS-CoV-2 infection. In TCRdb, the 5' RACE reads were re-called with MiXCR into one record per CDR3 protein. This sample has 90,000 or so distinct CDR3 sequences, with 14% to 15% found just once. The sample comprised whole blood. These receptors all come from an adult who was a healthcare worker with PCR-confirmed SARS-CoV-2 infection or an uninfected control (not recorded which).

In DNA form, the CDR3 reads TGTGCCAGCAGCTTAGCAGGACAGGGGGCCTATGAGCAGTTCTTC. It specifies CASSLAGQGAYEQFF. This chain connects TRBV7-9 to TRBJ2-1; 11 nucleotides align to TRBD1. Germline-derived CDR1 and CDR2 are SEHNR and FQNEAQ (reference sequence). The CDR3 is 15 amino acids. The J segment lost 8 bases and the V segment lost 0 bases, leaving 3 bases of the junction unmatched.

This clonotype was observed a handful of times. The chain is built from TRBV7-9 and TRBJ2-7; D uncertain. The CDR3 has 12 amino acids. The V gene's germline CDR1 is SEHNR and CDR2 FQNEAQ (reference sequence). V was clipped by 3 bases and J by 6 bases, with 9 bases between them. CDR3 DNA sequence: TGTGCCAGCAGCTTCGCTACTGGCGAGCAGTACTTC. As protein: CASSFATGEQYF. The complete variable domain, with remaining parts taken from reference TRBV7-9 and TRBJ2-7, reads DTGVSQNPRHKITKRGQNVTFRCDPISEHNRLYWYRQTLGQGPEFLTYFQNEAQLEKSRLLSDRFSAERPKGSFSTLEIQRTEQGDSAMYLCASSFATGEQYFGPGTRLTVT.

The chain has TRBV12-3 or TRBV12-4 and TRBJ1-2, with TRBD1 identical over 7 bases. V lost 5 bases, J lost 5 bases, and 11 bases stayed unmatched. This CDR3 spans 15 amino acids. The CDR3 reads CASSGGTAISYGYTF. The DNA of the CDR3 is TGTGCCAGCAGTGGGGGGACAGCCATCTCATATGGCTACACCTTC.

This clonotype was seen repeatedly, ten times or more. The V call is TRBV19, the J call TRBJ1-2; D is unresolved. This CDR3 comprises 17 residues. With 4 bases removed from V and 2 bases from J, the gap between germline ends came to 20 bases. Germline-derived CDR1 and CDR2 are LNHDA and SQIVND (reference sequence). CDR3 residues: CASSTSFTGGENYGYTF. In DNA, the CDR3 is TGTGCCAGTAGTACCTCCTTCACGGGCGGAGAGAACTATGGCTACACCTTC.

This sequence joins TRBV6-1 and TRBJ1-4; 7 bases match TRBD1. J lost 0 bases, V lost 2 bases, and 0 bases had no gene match. Germline V gene data show CDR1 as MNHNS and CDR2 as SASEGT. The CDR3 contains 15 residues. The CDR3 is CASSEQGATNEKLFF. Written as DNA, the CDR3 is TGTGCCAGCAGTGAACAGGGGGCAACTAATGAAAAACTGTTTTTT.

The rearrangement joins TRBV20-1 to TRBJ2-1, with D possibly being TRBD2 (7 bases). The CDR3 spans 17 residues. Deletions cut 7 bases from V and 6 bases from J, with 28 bases between. Germline values: CDR1 DFQATT, CDR2 SNEGSKA (reference sequence). CDR3 sequence (DNA): TGCAGTGGATACCGTGGGGGCGCGGGGGAGATTAGCAATGAGCAGTTCTTC. It specifies CSGYRGGAGEISNEQFF.

In the case of this clonotype: The junction departs from the called germline gene at one end, perhaps through a read error. This rearrangement joins TRBV6-6 to TRBJ2-7; 7 bases fit TRBD2. The CDR3 runs 14 residues. Germline CDR1 MNHNY, CDR2 SVGAGI (reference sequence). This CDR3 is CASSPRGEGRSWDF. CDR3 nucleotide sequence: TGTGCCAGCAGTCCCCGGGGGGAGGGGCGCAGTTGGGACTTC.

The gene calls are TRBV29-1 and TRBJ1-3; TRBD1 is a possible D gene (5 bases). This CDR3 region has 14 residues. Trimming shortened V by 6 bases and J by 4 bases, and 16 bases separated the two germline ends. Germline V gene data show CDR1 as SQVTM and CDR2 as ANQGSEA. The CDR3 DNA reads as TGCAGCGTAGGGGACTACCAGCTAGGAAACACCATATATTTT. It translates to CSVGDYQLGNTIYF.

This clonotype was found a few times. The chain employs TRBV24-1 and TRBJ2-5; the D gene is possibly TRBD2 (5 bases). Germline loops: CDR1 KGHDR, CDR2 SFDVKD. V shed 3 bases and J shed 7 bases, with 14 bases lying between them. This CDR3 has 14 residues. The CDR3 here is CATSDPGSGGTQYF. The CDR3 region has the DNA TGTGCCACCAGTGATCCCGGGTCCGGAGGGACCCAGTACTTC.

The chain carries TRBV7-2 and TRBJ2-1, with a tentative D call TRBD2 (6 bases). Germline lookup yields CDR1 SGHTA and CDR2 FQGNSA. V was clipped by 5 bases and J by 1 base, with 12 bases between them. This CDR3 contains 15 residues. CDR3 DNA: TGTGCCAGCAGCCCCGGGGGAAGGTCCTACAATGAGCAGTTCTTC. Translation: CASSPGGRSYNEQFF.

The chain combines TRBV18 with TRBJ1-5; 7 positions match TRBD1. Germline V CDR1 and CDR2: KGHSH, LQKENI. With 3 bases clipped from V and 3 bases from J, the junction kept 5 bases outside the gene matches. The CDR3 has 15 residues. This CDR3 reads CASSPRDSPNQPQHF. In DNA form, the CDR3 reads TGTGCCAGCTCACCCCGGGACAGTCCCAATCAGCCCCAGCATTTT.

V gene TRBV6-2 or TRBV6-3 combines with J gene TRBJ1-5, with TRBD1 matching 10 bases. CDR3 length: 16 residues. Germline V gives CDR1 MNHEY, CDR2 SVGEGT. With 6 bases clipped from V and 6 bases from J, the junction kept 11 bases outside the gene matches. In DNA form, the CDR3 reads TGTGCCAGCAGCCCCGGGGACAGGGGATTCGGTCAGCCCCAGCATTTT. This translates into CASSPGDRGFGQPQHF.